The 17 T cell receptor beta chains below all came from one sample that was sequenced in a study of blood T cell repertoires in COVID-19. Method: immunoSEQ multiplex PCR; TCRdb's copy keeps in-frame clones and lacks some. This table holds 350,000 to 500,000 clones, nearly 90% found once. The sample was PBMCs or T cells enriched from blood (not recorded which). These receptors all come from a woman aged 18-29 years who had been exposed to COVID-19.

The chain employs TRBV7-9 and TRBJ2-2, with 13 bases matching TRBD2. Per germline, CDR1 SEHNR and CDR2 FQNEAQ (reference sequence). V was clipped by 4 bases and J by 5 bases; unmatched bases: 13. The CDR3 has 19 residues. In DNA, the CDR3 is TGTGCCAGCAGCTCCCCCACAGCGGGACTAGCGGGGCGGACCGGGGAGCTGTTTTTT. Amino acids: CASSSPTAGLAGRTGELFF.

V is TRBV4-1 and J is TRBJ1-3; D is unclear. Trimming removed 0 bases at V and 5 bases at J, with 11 bases between. The germline V gene has CDR1 MGHRA and CDR2 YSYEKL. This CDR3 spans 15 amino acids. The DNA of the CDR3 is TGCGCCAGCAGCCAAGACACCAGTATACGAAACACCATATATTTT. It translates to CASSQDTSIRNTIYF.

The rearrangement joins TRBV6-5 to TRBJ1-1; 9 bases line up with TRBD1. CDR3 size: 15 residues. The V and J ends lost 1 base and 2 bases, in that order; junction bases with no gene match: 2. The germline CDR1 and CDR2 sequences are MNHEY and SVGAGI. CDR3 sequence reads: CASSYWDRVNTEAFF. For the CDR3, the DNA is TGTGCCAGCAGTTACTGGGACAGGGTTAACACTGAAGCTTTCTTT.

The chain joins TRBV7-8 to TRBJ1-1, with D uncertain. Trimming left V 3 bases short and J 3 bases short, with 8 bases between. This CDR3 is 13 amino acids long. CDR1 is SGHVS, CDR2 FQNEAQ, per germline. The CDR3 spells CASSFFGDTEAFF. The CDR3 region has the DNA TGTGCCAGCAGCTTCTTCGGTGACACTGAAGCTTTCTTT.

The V call is TRBV7-2, the J call TRBJ2-7; 7 positions match TRBD1. Germline CDR1 SGHTA, CDR2 FQGNSA. CDR3 size: 14 residues. Germline trimming cut 5 bases from V and 4 bases from J; bases unmatched to any gene: 8. The CDR3 sequence: CASSATTGLYEQYF. As DNA, the CDR3 is TGTGCCAGCAGCGCAACGACAGGGTTATACGAGCAGTACTTC.

The gene calls are TRBV9 and TRBJ2-1; 9 positions match TRBD1. CDR3 length: 14 amino acids. Looked up from germline, CDR1 is SGDLS and CDR2 is YYNGEE. Unmatched junction bases numbered 3, after V lost 3 bases and J lost 5 bases. The CDR3 DNA sequence: TGTGCCAGCAGCGACGGGACAGGGAACAATGAGCAGTTCTTC. The encoded protein is CASSDGTGNNEQFF.

The chain couples TRBV6-5 to TRBJ2-7; tentative D call: TRBD2 (6 bases). This CDR3 contains 15 residues. Germline CDR1 and CDR2: MNHEY and SVGAGI. Trimming removed 0 bases from V and 2 bases from J, with 11 bases in between. CDR3 coding DNA: TGTGCCAGCAGTTACTCGCCTAGCGTAGCCTACGAGCAGTACTTC. It encodes CASSYSPSVAYEQYF.

The gene calls are TRBV7-7 and TRBJ1-4; D not certain. The CDR3 is made up of 13 amino acids. Germline assignment: CDR1 SSHAT and CDR2 FNYEAQ (reference sequence). The CDR3 sequence: CAILSGTNEKLFF. CDR3 DNA: TGTGCTATTCTCTCGGGGACTAATGAAAAACTGTTTTTT.

This clone occurred a few times. V usage is TRBV28 and J usage is TRBJ1-3, with D unresolved. Germline CDR1 reads MDHEN; CDR2 reads SYDVKM. This CDR3 region has 15 residues. V was shortened by 3 bases and J by 0 bases, with 9 bases between the two germline ends. The CDR3 nucleotides read TGTGCCAGCAGTTTCACAGCTCGCTCTGGAAACACCATATATTTT. It codes for CASSFTARSGNTIYF.

This sequence joins TRBV28 and TRBJ2-5; the match to TRBD2 covers 8 bases. This CDR3 contains 16 residues. V lost 4 bases, J lost 0 bases, and 7 bases stayed unmatched. Germline-derived CDR1 and CDR2 are MDHEN and SYDVKM. The CDR3 bases are TGTGCCAGCAGTTCCCCAGCAGCGGGGGACCAAGAGACCCAGTACTTC. Residues: CASSSPAAGDQETQYF.

This chain uses TRBV28 with TRBJ1-2, with D perhaps TRBD1 (5 bases). CDR3 length: 14 amino acids. Deletions cut 6 bases from V and 0 bases from J, with 11 bases between. Germline V gene sequence: CDR1 MDHEN, CDR2 SYDVKM. The CDR3 nucleotides are TGTGCCAGCAGACCGACAGCTTCTAACTATGGCTACACCTTC. Residues: CASRPTASNYGYTF.

This chain connects TRBV28 to TRBJ2-3, with D tentatively TRBD2 (6 bases). Per the germline V gene, CDR1 is MDHEN and CDR2 is SYDVKM. V lost 0 bases to trimming and J lost 2 bases, with 9 bases between them. This CDR3 has 15 amino acids. The CDR3: CASSLWRGATDTQYF. Written as DNA, the CDR3 is TGTGCCAGCAGTTTATGGCGGGGTGCCACAGATACGCAGTATTTT.

The count of this clone is one. This rearrangement joins TRBV27 to TRBJ2-3; D is possibly TRBD1 (5 bases). V shed 9 bases and J shed 0 bases, with 16 bases lying between them. Germline V gives CDR1 MNHEY, CDR2 SMNVEV (reference sequence). The CDR3 is 15 amino acids. CDR3 sequence (DNA): TGTGCCAGTTCCAATGGGCAGGGCAGCACAGATACGCAGTATTTT. It translates to CASSNGQGSTDTQYF.

This chain uses TRBV7-3 with TRBJ1-1; unclear D gene. This CDR3 spans 12 amino acids. The germline gives CDR1 SGHTA, CDR2 FQGTGA. V lost 0 bases to trimming and J lost 6 bases, with 5 bases between them. The CDR3: CASSLTGSEAFF. The CDR3 region has the DNA TGTGCCAGCAGCTTAACGGGCTCTGAAGCTTTCTTT.

The rearrangement uses TRBV25-1 and TRBJ1-2; D is undetermined. The CDR3 runs to 12 residues. Per germline, CDR1 MGHDK and CDR2 SYGVNS. V lost 3 bases and J lost 11, with 13 bases in between. The CDR3 sequence: CASSDGSEGYTF. CDR3 DNA sequence: TGTGCCAGCAGTGACGGCTCGGAGGGTTACACCTTC.

The rearrangement links TRBV20-1 to TRBJ1-2; D not resolved. The V gene lost 2 bases and the J gene lost 6 bases, with 4 bases spanning the gap. The CDR3 has 10 amino acids. CDR1 and CDR2 from the germline V gene are DFQATT and SNEGSKA (reference sequence). CDR3 DNA sequence: TGCAGTGCTAGATATAATGGCTACACCTTC. It codes for CSARYNGYTF.

The CDR3 DNA reads as TGTGCCAGTAGCCCTTTGAGGGTGTACTATGGCTACACCTTC. Translating it yields CASSPLRVYYGYTF. This sequence joins TRBV19 and TRBJ1-2; D uncertain. The CDR3 is 14 residues long. Germline lookup yields CDR1 LNHDA and CDR2 SQIVND (reference sequence). The V end lost 6 bases, the J end lost 3 bases, and 14 bases lay between the germline ends.